This note documents a single TCR beta chain sequence. Only in-frame clones appear in the TCRdb table, and some are missing; sequencing was by immunoSEQ multiplex PCR. Of tens of thousands of clones listed, around 97% are singletons. The source of the sample is a study of technical replicates of blood from a few donors. Germline V gives CDR1 GTSNPN, CDR2 SVGIG (reference sequence). This CDR3 is built from 14 residues. V was pared by 6 bases and J by 4 bases, with 15 bases between. This sequence joins TRBV30 and TRBJ1-4, with D perhaps TRBD1 (5 bases). The clonotype comes from a human donor in good health. Sequencing was carried out using T cells isolated from PBMCs. CDR3 DNA sequence: TGTGCCTGCCCGACCCGGGGGGGTAATGAAAAACTGTTTTTT. It yields the protein CACPTRGGNEKLFF.